The source of this T cell receptor (beta chain) is a study of T-cell reconstitution after alpha-beta-depleted transplantation in children. Study-wide results and caveats: Surviving recipient T cells and thymic progenitors produced the high day-60 TCRbeta diversity seen in some patients. Reported findings indicate that, about two months after transplant, alpha-beta T cells came from several hundred expanded clones, which were derived from non-depleted graft cells. Newly made T cells mostly supplied T-cell counts and diversity one year after transplant.

Construction of the TCRbeta library involved unique molecular identifiers. Each CDR3 protein gets one entry after TCRdb re-called the PCR reads with MiXCR. The sample yields about 200,000 distinct CDR3 sequences, approximately 6.9% seen once. This clonotype was seen at least ten times. As yet, its antigen is unknown. The clonotype was recovered from a boy aged 2 to 9 with acute lymphoblastic leukemia, due to receive a stem cell transplant. Sequenced material: PBMCs, taken before TCRalphabeta/CD19-depleted stem cell transplant.

The CDR3: CASSRGPATSGNTIYF. CDR3 coding DNA: TGTGCCAGCAGTAGAGGCCCCGCTACCTCTGGAAACACCATATATTTT. V usage is TRBV12-3 or TRBV12-4 and J usage is TRBJ1-3; D remains ambiguous. The V gene lost 5 bases and the J gene lost 0 bases, with 14 bases spanning the gap. The length of the CDR3 is 16 residues.